A selection of T cell receptor beta chains follows, all from one sample in a study of blood T cell repertoires in COVID-19. The data were produced by immunoSEQ multiplex PCR, yet TCRdb's version contains in-frame clones alone and is incomplete. The sample has 300,000 or so clones; nearly 90% are singletons. Sequencing was performed on PBMCs or T cells enriched from blood (not recorded which). The receptors were sampled from a woman aged 30 to 39 who had recovered from COVID-19. Each CDR3 is given with its conserved first and last residue.

CASIGDRRNEKLFF,TRBV19
CASGKGLAGDSSYEQYF,TRBV12-5
CASSPTGPGNTIYF,TRBV6-2/TRBV6-3
CASSEGGKTYEQYF,TRBV27
CASSQGQGSYEQYF,TRBV4-2
CASSVTEGGSYNSPLHF,TRBV9
CAWRGVVGYGYTF,TRBV30
CASSVDISGGGGELFF,TRBV9
CASSLRDRVVDTEAFF,TRBV5-1
CASSSQGNGYTF,TRBV5-1
CASSLAGLNTGELFF,TRBV7-9
CASSSPRGGIDNEQFF,TRBV9
CAWREKGVTNTEAFF,TRBV30
CASSPGTGFQPQHF,TRBV11-2
CASSVDGGLSQETQYF,TRBV9
CASSSTGGKGYTF,TRBV5-4
CASTMGPYNEQFF,TRBV6-6
CASSQDGRQLPEQYF,TRBV14
CASSFFGSTEAFF,TRBV10-2
CASSSEGFMNTEAFF,TRBV5-4
CASAGTNEKLFF,TRBV6-5
CASSPLRSSAEQFF,TRBV7-9